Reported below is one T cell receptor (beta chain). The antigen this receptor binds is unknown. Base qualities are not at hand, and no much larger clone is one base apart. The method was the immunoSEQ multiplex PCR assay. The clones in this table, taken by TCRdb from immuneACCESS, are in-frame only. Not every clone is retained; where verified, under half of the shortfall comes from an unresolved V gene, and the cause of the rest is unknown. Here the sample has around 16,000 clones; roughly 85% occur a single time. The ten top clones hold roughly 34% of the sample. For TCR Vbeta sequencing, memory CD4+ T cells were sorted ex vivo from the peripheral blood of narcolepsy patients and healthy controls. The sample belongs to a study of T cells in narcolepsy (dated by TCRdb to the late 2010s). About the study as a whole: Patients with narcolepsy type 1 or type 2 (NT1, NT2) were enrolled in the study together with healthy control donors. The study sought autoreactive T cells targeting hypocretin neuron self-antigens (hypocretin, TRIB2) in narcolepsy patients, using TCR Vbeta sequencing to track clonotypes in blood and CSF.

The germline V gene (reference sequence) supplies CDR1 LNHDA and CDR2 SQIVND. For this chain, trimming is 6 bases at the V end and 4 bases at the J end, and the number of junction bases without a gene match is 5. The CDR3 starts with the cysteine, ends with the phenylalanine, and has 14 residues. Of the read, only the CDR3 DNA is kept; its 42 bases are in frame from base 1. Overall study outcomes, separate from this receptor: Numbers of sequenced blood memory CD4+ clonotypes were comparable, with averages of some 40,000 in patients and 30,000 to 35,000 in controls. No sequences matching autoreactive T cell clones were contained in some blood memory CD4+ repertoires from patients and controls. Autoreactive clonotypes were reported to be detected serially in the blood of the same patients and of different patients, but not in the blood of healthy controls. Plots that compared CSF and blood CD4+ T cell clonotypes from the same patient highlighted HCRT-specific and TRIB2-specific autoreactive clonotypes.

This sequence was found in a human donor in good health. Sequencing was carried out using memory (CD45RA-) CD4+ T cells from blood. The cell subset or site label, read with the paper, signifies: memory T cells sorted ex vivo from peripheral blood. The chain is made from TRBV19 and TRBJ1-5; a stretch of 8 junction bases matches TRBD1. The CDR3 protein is CASSGQGTNQPQHF. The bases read TGTGCCAGTAGCGGACAGGGAACGAATCAGCCCCAGCATTTT.